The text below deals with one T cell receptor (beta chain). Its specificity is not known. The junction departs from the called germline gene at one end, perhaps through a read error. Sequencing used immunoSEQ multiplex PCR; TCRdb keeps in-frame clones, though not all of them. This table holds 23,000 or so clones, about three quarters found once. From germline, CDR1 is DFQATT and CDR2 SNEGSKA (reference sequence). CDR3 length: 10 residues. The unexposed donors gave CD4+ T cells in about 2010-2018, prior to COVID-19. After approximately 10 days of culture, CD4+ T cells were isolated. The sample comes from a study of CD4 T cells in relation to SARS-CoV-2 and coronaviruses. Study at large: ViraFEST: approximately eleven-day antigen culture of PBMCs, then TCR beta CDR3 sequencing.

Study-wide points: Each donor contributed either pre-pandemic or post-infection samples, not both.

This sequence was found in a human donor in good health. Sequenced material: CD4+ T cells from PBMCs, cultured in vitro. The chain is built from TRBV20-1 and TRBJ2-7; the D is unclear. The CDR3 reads CSAGDYEQYF. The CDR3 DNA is TGCAGTGCTGGAGACTACGAGCAGTACTTC.